Following are 9 T cell receptor beta chains from one sample sequenced in a study of memory CD4+ T cells and cytomegalovirus serostatus. The protocol was immunoSEQ multiplex PCR, while the TCRdb copy is restricted to in-frame clones and leaves out a portion. This sample carries about 39,000 clones, roughly four fifths of them seen once, and the ten largest clones take 0.78%. The sort gate was single viable CD3+CD4+CD8-CD45RO+ cells for memory CD4+ T cells. Sample: memory CD4+ T cells from blood. These TCRs come from an adult in good health and CMV-seronegative.

This clone was seen more than once but under ten times. V and J are TRBV19 and TRBJ2-2, with 11 bases fitting TRBD1. The CDR3 is made up of 17 amino acids. Germline CDR1 reads LNHDA; CDR2 reads SQIVND (reference sequence). V lost 7 bases, J lost 5 bases, and 12 bases stayed unmatched. The CDR3 reads CASIPAGTGGETGELFF. The CDR3 nucleotides read TGTGCCAGTATCCCTGCTGGGACAGGGGGGGAAACCGGGGAGCTGTTTTTT.

The rearrangement links TRBV29-1 to TRBJ2-5; no clear D gene. Deletions cut 2 bases from V and 5 bases from J, with 3 bases between. Germline CDR1 and CDR2: SQVTM and ANQGSEA. The CDR3 totals 10 residues. The DNA for the CDR3 is TGCAGCGTTGAAATCGAGACCCAGTACTTC. As protein: CSVEIETQYF.

The chain employs TRBV30 and TRBJ2-3, with a tentative D call TRBD2 (6 bases). This CDR3 region has 16 residues. Germline lookup yields CDR1 GTSNPN and CDR2 SVGIG (reference sequence). The V and J ends lost 5 bases and 2 bases respectively, with 20 bases between them. Here the CDR3 reads CAWGRLVNPSTDTQYF. CDR3 sequence (DNA): TGTGCCTGGGGACGACTAGTGAACCCCTCCACAGATACGCAGTATTTT.

The rearrangement joins TRBV30 to TRBJ1-3; D possibly corresponds to TRBD1 (6 bases). V lost 0 bases and J 0 bases, leaving 12 bases between the germline ends. Per germline, CDR1 GTSNPN and CDR2 SVGIG (reference sequence). The CDR3 is 16 amino acids. CDR3 sequence: CAWSVDSQLSGNTIYF. The CDR3 bases are TGTGCCTGGAGTGTGGACAGCCAACTCTCTGGAAACACCATATATTTT.

CDR3 bases: TGTGCCAGCAGCCGACGGGGCTCCTACGAGCAGTACTTC. Translating gives CASSRRGSYEQYF. The chain joins TRBV7-3 to TRBJ2-7; a weak D match, TRBD2 (5 bases). The CDR3 consists of 13 residues. The V end lost 5 bases, the J end lost 0 bases, and 8 bases lay between the germline ends. Germline lookup yields CDR1 SGHTA and CDR2 FQGTGA.

V gene TRBV5-1 combines with J gene TRBJ1-1; D uncertain. The V end lost 1 base, the J end lost 1 base, and 14 bases lay between the germline ends. This CDR3 comprises 16 residues. Looked up from germline, CDR1 is SGHRS and CDR2 is YFSETQ. CDR3 sequence (DNA): TGCGCCAGCAGCTTGAGAGGAGGGATTGGGAACACTGAAGCTTTCTTT. Encoded protein: CASSLRGGIGNTEAFF. Full variable domain (missing parts from reference TRBV5-1 and TRBJ1-1): KAGVTQTPRYLIKTRGQQVTLSCSPISGHRSVSWYQQTPGQGLQFLFEYFSETQRNKGNFPGRFSGRQFSNSRSEMNVSTLELGDSALYLCASSLRGGIGNTEAFFGQGTRLTVV.

The chain has TRBV12-5 and TRBJ2-5; D is unresolved. V shed 2 bases and J shed 5 bases, with 9 bases lying between them. Germline V CDR1 and CDR2: LGHNT, FRNRAP. CDR3 size: 13 residues. The CDR3 protein is CASGLPTQETQYF. The CDR3 DNA is TGTGCTAGTGGTTTGCCTACGCAGGAGACCCAGTACTTC. Looking up the rest from reference TRBV12-5 and TRBJ2-5 gives the full variable domain: DARVTQTPRHKVTEMGQEVTMRCQPILGHNTVFWYRQTMMQGLELLAYFRNRAPLDDSGMPKDRFSAEMPDATLATLKIQPSEPRDSAVYFCASGLPTQETQYFGPGTRLLVL.

The chain links TRBV9 to TRBJ1-1, with D unclear. Trimming took 6 bases from V and 1 from J, leaving 16 bases between them. The CDR3 is made up of 15 amino acids. Germline V gene data show CDR1 as SGDLS and CDR2 as YYNGEE. The CDR3: CASTRTAGGNTEAFF. The DNA for the CDR3 is TGTGCCAGCACTCGGACCGCCGGAGGGAACACTGAAGCTTTCTTT.

This clone was counted a few times. The chain joins TRBV20-1 to TRBJ1-2; D not certain. This CDR3 is 11 amino acids long. V lost 3 bases and J 5 bases, leaving 7 bases between the germline ends. Germline loops: CDR1 DFQATT, CDR2 SNEGSKA (reference sequence). The CDR3 coding sequence is TGCAGTGCTAGTGACCAGTATGGCTACACCTTC. Residues: CSASDQYGYTF.